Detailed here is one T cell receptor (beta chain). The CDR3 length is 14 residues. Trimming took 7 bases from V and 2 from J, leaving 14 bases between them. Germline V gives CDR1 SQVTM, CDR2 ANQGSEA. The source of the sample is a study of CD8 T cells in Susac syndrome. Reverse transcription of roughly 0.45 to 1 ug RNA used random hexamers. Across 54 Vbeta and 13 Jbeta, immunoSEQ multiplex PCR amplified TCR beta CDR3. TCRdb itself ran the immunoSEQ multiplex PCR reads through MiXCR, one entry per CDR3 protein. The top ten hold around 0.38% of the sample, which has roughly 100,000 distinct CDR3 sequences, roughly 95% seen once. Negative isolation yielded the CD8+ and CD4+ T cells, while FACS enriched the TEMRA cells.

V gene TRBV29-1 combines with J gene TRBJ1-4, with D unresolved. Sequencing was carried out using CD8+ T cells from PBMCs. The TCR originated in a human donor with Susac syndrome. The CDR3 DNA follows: TGCAGCGCCACGTTCGGGATTACTAATGAAAAACTGTTTTTT. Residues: CSATFGITNEKLFF.